This entry is about one T cell receptor (beta chain). Its antigen is as yet unknown. The data derive from a study of graft-versus-host responses after intestinal transplantation. Study-wide background: Multivisceral, liver-intestinal, or isolated intestinal transplants were given to recipients. Recipients across the board were started on anti-thymocyte globulin induction, then kept on tacrolimus and steroids for around three years.

Study-level results: Early after transplant, HvG declines were associated with peak levels of circulating GvH clones.

Some clones are missing from TCRdb's copy, which holds only in-frame ones; the method was immunoSEQ multiplex PCR. The sample comprises around 18,000 clones, roughly 80% of which are singletons, and 1.5% to 2% rests with the top ten. This CDR3 is 15 amino acids long. The V gene's germline CDR1 is SNHLY and CDR2 FYNNEI. The V segment lost 4 bases and the J segment 4 bases; nucleotides outside the gene matches: 6. Sequencing used PBMCs, obtained 14 days after transplant. The chain couples TRBV2 to TRBJ1-5; 8 bases line up with TRBD1. This TCR was sampled from a human patient who received an intestinal transplant, so some T cells may come from the graft donor. The CDR3 DNA reads TGTGCCAGCAGTGTCGGACAGGGAGGAAATCAGCCCCAGCATTTT. It is translated as CASSVGQGGNQPQHF.